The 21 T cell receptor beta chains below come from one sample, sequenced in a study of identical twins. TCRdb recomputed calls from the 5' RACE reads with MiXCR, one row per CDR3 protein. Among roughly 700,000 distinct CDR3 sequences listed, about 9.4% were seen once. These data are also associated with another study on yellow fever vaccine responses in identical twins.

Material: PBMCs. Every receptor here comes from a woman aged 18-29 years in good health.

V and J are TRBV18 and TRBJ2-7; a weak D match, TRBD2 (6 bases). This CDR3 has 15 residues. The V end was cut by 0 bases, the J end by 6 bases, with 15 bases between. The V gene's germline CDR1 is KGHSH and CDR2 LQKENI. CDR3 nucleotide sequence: TGTGCCAGCTCACCACCCAGAGTGTCGGGAGCCGAGCAGTACTTC. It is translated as CASSPPRVSGAEQYF.

The CDR3 loop reads CASSAWNNEQFF. CDR3 coding DNA: TGTGCCAGCTCGGCCTGGAACAATGAGCAGTTCTTC. The chain is built from TRBV2 and TRBJ2-1; D remains unclear. This CDR3 is built from 12 residues. Germline-derived CDR1 and CDR2 are SNHLY and FYNNEI. Trimming pared 8 bases from V and 5 bases from J, leaving 10 bases between. The full variable domain, completed using reference TRBV2 and TRBJ2-1, is EPEVTQTPSHQVTQMGQEVILRCVPISNHLYFYWYRQILGQKVEFLVSFYNNEISEKSEIFDDQFSVERPDGSNFTLKIRSTKLEDSAMYFCASSAWNNEQFFGPGTRLTVL.

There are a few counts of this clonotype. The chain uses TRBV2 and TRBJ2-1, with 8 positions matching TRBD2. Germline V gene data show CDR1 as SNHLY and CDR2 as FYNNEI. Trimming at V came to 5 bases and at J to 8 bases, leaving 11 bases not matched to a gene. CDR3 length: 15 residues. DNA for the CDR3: TGTGCCAGCAGTCCCTCGGGGGGGCCTATAGATGAGCAGTTCTTC. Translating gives CASSPSGGPIDEQFF.

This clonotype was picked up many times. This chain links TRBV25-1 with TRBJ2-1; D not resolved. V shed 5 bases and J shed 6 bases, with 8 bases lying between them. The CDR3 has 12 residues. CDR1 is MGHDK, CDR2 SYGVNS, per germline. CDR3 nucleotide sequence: TGTGCCAGCAGTTCCTTTTCCAATGAGCAGTTCTTC. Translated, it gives CASSSFSNEQFF.

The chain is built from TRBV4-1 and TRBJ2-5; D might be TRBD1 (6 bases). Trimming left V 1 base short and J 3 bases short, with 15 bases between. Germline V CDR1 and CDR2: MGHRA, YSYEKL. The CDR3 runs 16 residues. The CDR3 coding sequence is TGCGCCAGCAGCCAAGTTGAGGGACACCCTGAAGAGACCCAGTACTTC. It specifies CASSQVEGHPEETQYF.

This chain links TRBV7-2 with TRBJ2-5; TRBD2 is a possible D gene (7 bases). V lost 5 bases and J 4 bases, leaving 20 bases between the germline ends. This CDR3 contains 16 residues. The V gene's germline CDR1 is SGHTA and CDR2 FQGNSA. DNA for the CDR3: TGTGCCAGCAGCAGATCTGGACCCCGGGGGGCAGAGACCCAGTACTTC. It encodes CASSRSGPRGAETQYF.

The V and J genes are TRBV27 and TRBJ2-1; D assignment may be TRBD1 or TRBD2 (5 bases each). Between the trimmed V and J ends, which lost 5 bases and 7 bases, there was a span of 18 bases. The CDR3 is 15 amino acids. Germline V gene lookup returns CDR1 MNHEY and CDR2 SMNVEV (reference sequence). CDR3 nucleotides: TGTGCCAGCAGTATCCGGGACCCCACCCTGAATGAGCAGTTCTTC. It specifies CASSIRDPTLNEQFF.

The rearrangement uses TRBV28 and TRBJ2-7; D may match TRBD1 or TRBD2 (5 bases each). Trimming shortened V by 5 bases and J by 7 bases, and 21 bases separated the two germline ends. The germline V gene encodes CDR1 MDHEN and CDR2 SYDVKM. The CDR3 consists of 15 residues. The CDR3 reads CASSPRTGTWGEQYF. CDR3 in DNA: TGTGCCAGCAGTCCTCGAACCGGGACGTGGGGGGAGCAGTACTTC.

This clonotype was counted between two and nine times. The CDR3 reads CASSHRAYYERQYF. The CDR3 DNA sequence: TGTGCCAGCAGCCACAGGGCCTACTACGAGCGGCAGTACTTC. V usage is TRBV12-3 or TRBV12-4 and J usage is TRBJ2-7; the D gene is possibly TRBD1 (6 bases). V dropped 6 bases and J dropped 9 bases, with 21 bases sitting between them. The CDR3 has 14 residues.

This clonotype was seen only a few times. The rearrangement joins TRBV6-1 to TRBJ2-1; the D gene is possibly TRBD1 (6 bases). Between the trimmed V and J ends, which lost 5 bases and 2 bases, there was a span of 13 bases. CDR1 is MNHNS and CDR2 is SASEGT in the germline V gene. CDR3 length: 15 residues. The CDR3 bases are TGTGCCAGCAGTAGCGGACAGAGCACCTACAATGAGCAGTTCTTC. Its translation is CASSSGQSTYNEQFF.

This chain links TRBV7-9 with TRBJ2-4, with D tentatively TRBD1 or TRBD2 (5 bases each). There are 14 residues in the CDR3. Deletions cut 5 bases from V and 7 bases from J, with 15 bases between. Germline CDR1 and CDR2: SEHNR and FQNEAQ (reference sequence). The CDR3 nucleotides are TGTGCCAGCAGCCTAGAGGGCACAGGCAACATTCAGTACTTC. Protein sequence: CASSLEGTGNIQYF.

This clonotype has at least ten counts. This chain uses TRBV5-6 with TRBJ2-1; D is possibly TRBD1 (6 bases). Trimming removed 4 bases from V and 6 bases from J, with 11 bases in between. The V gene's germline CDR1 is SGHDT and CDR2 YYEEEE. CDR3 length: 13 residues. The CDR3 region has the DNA TGTGCCAGCAGCGTGACAGGCGGCAATGAGCAGTTCTTC. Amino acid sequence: CASSVTGGNEQFF.

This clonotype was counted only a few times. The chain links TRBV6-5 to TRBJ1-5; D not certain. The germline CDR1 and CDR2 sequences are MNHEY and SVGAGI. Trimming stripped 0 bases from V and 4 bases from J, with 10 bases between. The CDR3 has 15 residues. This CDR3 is CASSYSPAGNQPQHF. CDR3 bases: TGTGCCAGCAGTTACTCCCCCGCCGGGAATCAGCCCCAGCATTTT.

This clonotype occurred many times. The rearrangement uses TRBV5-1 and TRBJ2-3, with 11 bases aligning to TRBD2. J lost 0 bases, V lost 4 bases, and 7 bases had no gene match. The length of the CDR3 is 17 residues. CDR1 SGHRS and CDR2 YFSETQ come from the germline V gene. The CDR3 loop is CASSPGTSGSSTDTQYF. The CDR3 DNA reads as TGCGCCAGCAGCCCCGGGACTAGCGGATCAAGCACAGATACGCAGTATTTT.

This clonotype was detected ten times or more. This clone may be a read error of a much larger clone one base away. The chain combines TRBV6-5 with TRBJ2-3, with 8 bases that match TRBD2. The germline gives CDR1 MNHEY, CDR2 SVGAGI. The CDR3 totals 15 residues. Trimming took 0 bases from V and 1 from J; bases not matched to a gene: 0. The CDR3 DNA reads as TGTGCCAGCAGTTACTCTAGCGGGGGCACAGATACGCAGTATTTT. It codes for CASSYSSGGTDTQYF.

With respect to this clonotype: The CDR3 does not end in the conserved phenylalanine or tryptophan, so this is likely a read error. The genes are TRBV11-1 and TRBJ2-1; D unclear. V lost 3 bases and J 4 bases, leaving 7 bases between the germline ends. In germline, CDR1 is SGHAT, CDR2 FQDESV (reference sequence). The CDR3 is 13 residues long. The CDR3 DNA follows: TGTGCCAGCAGCTTGACGCTATACAATGAGCAGTTCGTC. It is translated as CASSLTLYNEQFV.

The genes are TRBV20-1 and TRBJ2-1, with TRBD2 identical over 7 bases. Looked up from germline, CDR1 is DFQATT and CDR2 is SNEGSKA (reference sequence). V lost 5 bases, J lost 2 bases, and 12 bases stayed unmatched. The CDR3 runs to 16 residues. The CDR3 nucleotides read TGCAGTGCTGGAGGGAGGGTGGGCGCAGCCTACAATGAGCAGTTCTTC. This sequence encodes CSAGGRVGAAYNEQFF.

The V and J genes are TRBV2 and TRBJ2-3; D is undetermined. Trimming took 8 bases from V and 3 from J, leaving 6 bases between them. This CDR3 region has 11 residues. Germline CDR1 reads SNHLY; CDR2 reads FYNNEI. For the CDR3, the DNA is TGTGCCAGCGACATAACAGATACGCAGTATTTT. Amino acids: CASDITDTQYF.

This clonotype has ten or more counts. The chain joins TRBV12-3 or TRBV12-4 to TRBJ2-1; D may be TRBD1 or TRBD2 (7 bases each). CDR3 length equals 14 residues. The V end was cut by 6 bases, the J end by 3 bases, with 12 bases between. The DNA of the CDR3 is TGTGCCAGCAGACCCAGGGGGGGCTACAATGAGCAGTTCTTC. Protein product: CASRPRGGYNEQFF.

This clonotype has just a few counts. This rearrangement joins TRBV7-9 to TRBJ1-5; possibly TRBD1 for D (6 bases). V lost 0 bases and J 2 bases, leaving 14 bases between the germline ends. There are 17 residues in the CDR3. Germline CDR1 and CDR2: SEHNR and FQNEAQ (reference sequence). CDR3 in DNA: TGTGCCAGCAGCTTAGCGCAGGGGCGAGAGGGCAATCAGCCCCAGCATTTT. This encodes CASSLAQGREGNQPQHF.

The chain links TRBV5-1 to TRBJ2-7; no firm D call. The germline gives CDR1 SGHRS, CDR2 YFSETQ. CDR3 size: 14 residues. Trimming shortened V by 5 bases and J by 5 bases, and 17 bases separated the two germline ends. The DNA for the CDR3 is TGCGCCAGCAGGTTGAGTACGAACTCTAACGAGCAGTACTTC. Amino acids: CASRLSTNSNEQYF. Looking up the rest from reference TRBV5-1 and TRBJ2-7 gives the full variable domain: KAGVTQTPRYLIKTRGQQVTLSCSPISGHRSVSWYQQTPGQGLQFLFEYFSETQRNKGNFPGRFSGRQFSNSRSEMNVSTLELGDSALYLCASRLSTNSNEQYFGPGTRLTVT.